Each of the 8 T cell receptor beta chains below was sequenced from the same sample in a study of blood T cell repertoires in COVID-19 (dated by TCRdb to 2018 to 2021). Library generation was performed with the immunoSEQ multiplex PCR assay. TCRdb retrieved this table from immuneACCESS and kept in-frame rearrangements only. Not all clones are present; in checked studies, unresolved V genes account for under half, and no reason is known for the remainder. The sample has over 300,000 clones on record, more than 80% of them singletons. The top ten constitute around 1.2% of the sample. Input material: peripheral blood. These receptors came from a man aged 35-49 years with acute or convalescent COVID-19.

J is TRBJ1-2 and V is TRBV6-5; weak D call: TRBD1 (5 bases). Germline V gene sequence: CDR1 MNHEY, CDR2 SVGAGI. The CDR3 is 15 residues long. V lost 7 bases and J lost 4, with 19 bases in between. CDR3 nucleotides: TGTGCCAGCAATTGGGGCCCGGCACAGAGCTATGGCTACACCTTC. Translating it yields CASNWGPAQSYGYTF.

The V and J genes are TRBV27 and TRBJ1-5; D might be TRBD1 (6 bases). Germline V lookup: CDR1 MNHEY, CDR2 SMNVEV (reference sequence). The CDR3 spans 13 residues. Trimming removed 0 bases at V and 10 bases at J, with 10 bases between. The CDR3 spells CASSLSRGHPQHF. In nucleotides, the CDR3 is TGTGCCAGCAGTTTATCGCGGGGGCATCCCCAGCATTTT.

The rearrangement uses TRBV28 and TRBJ1-2, with D perhaps TRBD1 (6 bases). The CDR3 covers 14 residues. V was clipped by 2 bases and J by 3 bases, with 10 bases between them. The germline V gene has CDR1 MDHEN and CDR2 SYDVKM. CDR3 sequence: CASSLQGRDYGYTF. The DNA for the CDR3 is TGTGCCAGCAGTTTACAGGGGCGAGACTATGGCTACACCTTC.

Turning to this clone: Other DNA sequences in this specimen translate into the identical CDR3. V and J are TRBV19 and TRBJ2-7; TRBD2 matches at 8 bases. CDR3 size: 14 residues. CDR1 and CDR2 from the germline V gene are LNHDA and SQIVND (reference sequence). The trim removed 4 bases at V and 0 bases at J, leaving 2 bases unmatched. CDR3 sequence: CASSTGLASYEQYF. The CDR3 bases are TGTGCCAGTAGTACAGGACTAGCCTCCTACGAGCAGTACTTC.

As regards this clone: The same CDR3 arises from other DNA sequences in this sample as well. The genes are TRBV19 and TRBJ1-1; D gene unclear. This CDR3 is built from 13 residues. Trimming removed 1 base from V and 4 bases from J, with 7 bases in between. Germline CDR1 and CDR2: LNHDA and SQIVND (reference sequence). The CDR3 bases are TGTGCCAGTAGTATAGTCGAGGGCACTGAAGCTTTCTTT. Translation: CASSIVEGTEAFF.

The rearrangement joins TRBV4-1 to TRBJ2-1; D call uncertain. The CDR3 sequence is 16 residues long. Trimming took off 4 bases at V and 4 bases at J, with 17 bases between the two ends. Per the germline V gene, CDR1 is MGHRA and CDR2 is YSYEKL. The chain's CDR3 is CASSPDTSSAYNEQFF. In DNA form, the CDR3 reads TGCGCCAGCAGCCCCGACACAAGCTCTGCTTACAATGAGCAGTTCTTC.

Regarding this clone: The sample contains more than one DNA sequence encoding this CDR3. CDR3 DNA: TGTGCCAGCAGTCTTAGCGGGGGGCCTTACAATGAGCAGTTCTTC. It translates to CASSLSGGPYNEQFF. V is TRBV3-1 (or the pseudogene TRBV3-2) and J is TRBJ2-1, with TRBD2 matching 10 bases. Germline CDR1 and CDR2: LGHDT and YNNKEL (reference sequence). The CDR3 runs to 15 residues. J was trimmed by 4 bases and V by 6 bases; bases with no gene match: 6.

The chain employs TRBV10-2 and TRBJ2-3; 8 nucleotides match TRBD2. The V segment lost 5 bases and the J segment 8 bases; nucleotides outside the gene matches: 12. This CDR3 spans 15 amino acids. Looked up from germline, CDR1 is WSHSY and CDR2 is SAAADI. The CDR3 DNA is TGCGCCAGCAGTCTAGCGGGCCAAGCTCTTTCTACGCAGTATTTT. Translation: CASSLAGQALSTQYF.